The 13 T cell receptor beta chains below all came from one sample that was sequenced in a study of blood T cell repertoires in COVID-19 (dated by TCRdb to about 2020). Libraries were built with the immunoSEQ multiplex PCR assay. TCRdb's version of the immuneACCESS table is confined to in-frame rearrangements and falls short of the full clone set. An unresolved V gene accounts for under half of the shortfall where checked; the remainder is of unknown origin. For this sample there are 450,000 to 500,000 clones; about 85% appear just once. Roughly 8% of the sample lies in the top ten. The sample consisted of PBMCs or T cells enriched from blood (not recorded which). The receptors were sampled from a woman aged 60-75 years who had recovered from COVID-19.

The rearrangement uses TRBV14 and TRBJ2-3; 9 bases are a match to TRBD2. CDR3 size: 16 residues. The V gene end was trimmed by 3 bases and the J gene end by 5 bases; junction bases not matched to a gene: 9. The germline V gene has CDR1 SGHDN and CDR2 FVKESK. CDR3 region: CASSQELAGRGDTQYF. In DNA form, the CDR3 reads TGTGCCAGCAGCCAGGAACTAGCGGGTAGGGGAGATACGCAGTATTTT.

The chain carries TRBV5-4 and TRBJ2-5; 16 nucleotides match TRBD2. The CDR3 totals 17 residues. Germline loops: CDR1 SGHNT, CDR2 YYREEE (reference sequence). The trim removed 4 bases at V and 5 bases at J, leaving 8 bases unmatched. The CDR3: CASSTGTSGGAKETQYF. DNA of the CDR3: TGTGCCAGCAGCACTGGGACTAGCGGGGGGGCTAAGGAGACCCAGTACTTC. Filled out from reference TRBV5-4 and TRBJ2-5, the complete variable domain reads ETGVTQSPTHLIKTRGQQVTLRCSSQSGHNTVSWYQQALGQGPQFIFQYYREEENGRGNFPPRFSGLQFPNYSSELNVNALELDDSALYLCASSTGTSGGAKETQYFGPGTRLLVL.

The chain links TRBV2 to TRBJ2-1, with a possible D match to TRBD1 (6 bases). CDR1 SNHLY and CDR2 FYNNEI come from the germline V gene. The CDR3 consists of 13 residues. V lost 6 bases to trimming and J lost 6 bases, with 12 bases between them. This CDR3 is CASSRDIGNEQFF. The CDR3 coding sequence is TGTGCCAGCAGCCGGGACATAGGCAATGAGCAGTTCTTC.

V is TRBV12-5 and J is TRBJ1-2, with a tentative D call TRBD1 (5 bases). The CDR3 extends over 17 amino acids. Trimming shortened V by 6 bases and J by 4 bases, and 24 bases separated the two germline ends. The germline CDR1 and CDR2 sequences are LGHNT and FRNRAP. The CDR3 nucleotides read TGTGCTAGTGGCACTCAACCCCCGACAGTCAGCTCCTATGGCTACACCTTC. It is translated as CASGTQPPTVSSYGYTF.

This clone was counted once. CDR3 coding DNA: TGTGCCAGCAGTATCGGGGGAGGGAGCGACTATGGCTACACCTTC. This gives the protein CASSIGGGSDYGYTF. The rearrangement joins TRBV6-6 to TRBJ1-2; possibly TRBD1 for D (5 bases). Germline CDR1 reads MNHNY; CDR2 reads SVGAGI (reference sequence). The CDR3 runs 15 residues. The V gene lost 5 bases and the J gene lost 3 bases, with 16 bases spanning the gap.

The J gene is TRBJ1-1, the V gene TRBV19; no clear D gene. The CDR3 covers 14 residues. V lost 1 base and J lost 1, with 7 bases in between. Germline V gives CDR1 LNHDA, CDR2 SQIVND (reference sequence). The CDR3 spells CASSIVYGNTEAFF. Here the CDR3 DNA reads TGTGCCAGTAGTATAGTTTACGGGAACACTGAAGCTTTCTTT.

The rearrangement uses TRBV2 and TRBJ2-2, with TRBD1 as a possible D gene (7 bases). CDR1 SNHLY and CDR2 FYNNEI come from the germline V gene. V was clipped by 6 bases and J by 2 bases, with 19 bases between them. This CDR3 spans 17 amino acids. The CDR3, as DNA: TGTGCCAGCAGGAGACAGGGTGGAGGGGCTAACACCGGGGAGCTGTTTTTT. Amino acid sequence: CASRRQGGGANTGELFF.

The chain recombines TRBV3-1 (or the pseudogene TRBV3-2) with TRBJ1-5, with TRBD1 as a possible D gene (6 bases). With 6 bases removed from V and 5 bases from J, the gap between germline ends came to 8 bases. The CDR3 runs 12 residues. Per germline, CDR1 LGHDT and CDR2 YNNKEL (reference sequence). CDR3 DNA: TGTGCCAGCAGTCCAGGGGATCAGCCCCAGCATTTT. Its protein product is CASSPGDQPQHF.

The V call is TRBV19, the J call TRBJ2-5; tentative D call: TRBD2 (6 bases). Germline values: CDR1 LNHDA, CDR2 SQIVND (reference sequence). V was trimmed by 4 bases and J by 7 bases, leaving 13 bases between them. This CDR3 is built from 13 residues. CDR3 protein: CASSTLHGGTQYF. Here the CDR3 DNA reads TGTGCCAGTAGTACGCTACACGGGGGGACCCAGTACTTC.

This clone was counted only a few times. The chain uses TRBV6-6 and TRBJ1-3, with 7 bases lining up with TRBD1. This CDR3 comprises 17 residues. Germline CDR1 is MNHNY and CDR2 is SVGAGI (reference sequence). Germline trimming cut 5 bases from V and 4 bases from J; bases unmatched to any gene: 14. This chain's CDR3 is CASSPRLGRGKGNTIYF. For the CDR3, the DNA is TGTGCCAGCAGTCCCCGGTTGGGCAGGGGGAAAGGAAACACCATATATTTT.

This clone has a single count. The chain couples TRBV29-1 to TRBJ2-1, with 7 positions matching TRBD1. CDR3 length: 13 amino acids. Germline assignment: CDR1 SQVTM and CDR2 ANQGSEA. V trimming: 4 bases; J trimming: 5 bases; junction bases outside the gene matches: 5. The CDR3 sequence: CSVAQGNNNEQFF. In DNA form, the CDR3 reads TGCAGCGTTGCACAGGGGAACAACAATGAGCAGTTCTTC.

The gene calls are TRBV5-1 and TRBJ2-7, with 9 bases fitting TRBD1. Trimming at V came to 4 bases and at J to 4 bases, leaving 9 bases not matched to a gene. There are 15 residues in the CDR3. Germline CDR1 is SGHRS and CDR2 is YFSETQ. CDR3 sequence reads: CASSRDRTGAYEQYF. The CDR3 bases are TGCGCCAGCAGCAGGGATAGGACAGGGGCTTACGAGCAGTACTTC.

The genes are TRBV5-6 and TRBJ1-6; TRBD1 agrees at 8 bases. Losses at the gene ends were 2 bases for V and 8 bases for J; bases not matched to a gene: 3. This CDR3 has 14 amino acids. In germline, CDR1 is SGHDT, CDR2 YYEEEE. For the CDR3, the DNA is TGTGCCAGCAGCTTTCCGACAGGGGATTCACCCCTCCACTTT. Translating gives CASSFPTGDSPLHF.